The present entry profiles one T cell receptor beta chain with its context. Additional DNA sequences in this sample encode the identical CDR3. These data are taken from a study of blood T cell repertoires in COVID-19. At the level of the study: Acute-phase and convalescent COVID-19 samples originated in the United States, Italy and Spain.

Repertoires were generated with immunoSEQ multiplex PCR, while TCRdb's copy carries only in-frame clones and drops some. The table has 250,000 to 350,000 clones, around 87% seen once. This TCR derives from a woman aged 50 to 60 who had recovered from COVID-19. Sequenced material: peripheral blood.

CDR3: CASSRQGSPLHF. The DNA of the CDR3 is TGTGCCAGCTCCAGACAGGGATCACCCCTCCACTTT. The rearrangement links TRBV6-5 to TRBJ1-6, with 7 bases lining up with TRBD1. The V gene's germline CDR1 is MNHEY and CDR2 SVGAGI. Trimming took 8 bases from V and 10 from J; bases not matched to a gene: 5. The CDR3 is 12 amino acids.